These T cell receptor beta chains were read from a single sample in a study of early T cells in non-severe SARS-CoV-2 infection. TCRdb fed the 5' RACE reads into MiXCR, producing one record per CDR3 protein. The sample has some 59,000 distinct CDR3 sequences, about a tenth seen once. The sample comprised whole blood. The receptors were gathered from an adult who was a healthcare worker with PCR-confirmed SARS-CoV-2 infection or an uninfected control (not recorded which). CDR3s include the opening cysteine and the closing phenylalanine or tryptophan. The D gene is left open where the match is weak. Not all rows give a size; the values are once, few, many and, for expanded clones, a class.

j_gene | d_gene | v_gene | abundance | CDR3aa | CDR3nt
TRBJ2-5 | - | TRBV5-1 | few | CASNLGETQYF | TGCGCCAGCAATTTGGGAGAGACCCAGTACTTC
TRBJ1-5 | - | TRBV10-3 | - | CAISLGPDGNQPQHF | TGTGCCATCAGCCTCGGACCCGACGGCAATCAGCCCCAGCATTTT
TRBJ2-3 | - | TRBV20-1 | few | CSASGGSTDTDTQYF | TGCAGTGCTAGCGGAGGGTCTACCGACACAGATACGCAGTATTTT
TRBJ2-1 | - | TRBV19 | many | CASSMEPTGYTSSYNEQFF | TGTGCCAGTAGTATGGAGCCGACAGGATATACCAGCTCCTACAATGAGCAGTTCTTC
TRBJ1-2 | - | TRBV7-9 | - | CATSPTGDGYTF | TGTGCCACCAGCCCCACCGGGGATGGCTACACCTTC
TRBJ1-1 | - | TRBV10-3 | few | CAISARIPEAFF | TGTGCCATCAGTGCCCGAATCCCTGAAGCTTTCTTT
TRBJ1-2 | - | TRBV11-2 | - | CASSKSTYGYTF | TGTGCCAGCAGCAAAAGTACCTATGGCTACACCTTC
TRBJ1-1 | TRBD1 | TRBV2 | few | CASNPDRATEAFF | TGTGCCAGCAACCCGGACAGGGCCACTGAAGCTTTCTTT
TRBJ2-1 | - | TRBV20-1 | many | CSAPDRASIGDEQFF | TGCAGTGCTCCTGACCGGGCCTCCATCGGCGATGAGCAGTTCTTC
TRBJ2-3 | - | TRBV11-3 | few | CAIFLDRADTQYF | TGTGCCATTTTTCTCGATCGGGCGGATACGCAGTATTTT
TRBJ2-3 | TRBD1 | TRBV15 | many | CATSRVAGQGPDTQYF | TGTGCCACCAGCAGAGTTGCGGGACAGGGGCCAGATACGCAGTATTTT
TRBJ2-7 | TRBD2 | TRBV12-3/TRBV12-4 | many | CASSQTLAGGSYEQYF | TGTGCCAGCAGTCAAACTCTAGCGGGGGGCAGTTACGAGCAGTACTTC
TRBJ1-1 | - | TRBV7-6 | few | CARVRQGDAEAFF | TGTGCCAGAGTACGGCAGGGAGACGCTGAAGCTTTCTTT
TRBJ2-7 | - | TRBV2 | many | CASDRTDSYEQYF | TGTGCCAGTGACCGGACAGATTCCTACGAGCAGTACTTC
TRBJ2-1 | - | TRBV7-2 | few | CASSLRRAGLREQFF | TGTGCCAGCAGCTTGCGGAGGGCGGGGCTCAGGGAGCAGTTCTTC
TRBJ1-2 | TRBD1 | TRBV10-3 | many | CAMGTGGDYGYTF | TGTGCCATGGGGACAGGGGGCGACTATGGCTACACCTTC
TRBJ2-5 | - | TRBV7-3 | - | CASSNTSQETQYF | TGTGCCAGCAGCAACACCTCCCAAGAGACCCAGTACTTC
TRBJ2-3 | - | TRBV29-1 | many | CSERTSTDTQYF | TGCAGCGAGCGGACTAGCACAGATACGCAGTATTTT
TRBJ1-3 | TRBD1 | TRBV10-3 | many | CAISEQQGTENTIYF | TGTGCCATCAGTGAGCAACAGGGGACTGAAAACACCATATATTTT
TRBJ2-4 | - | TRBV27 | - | CASSLSYTQLQYF | TGTGCCAGCAGTTTATCCTACACGCAGTTACAGTACTTC
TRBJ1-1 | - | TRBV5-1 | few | CASSMTELNTEAFF | TGCGCCAGCAGCATGACCGAATTGAACACTGAAGCTTTCTTT
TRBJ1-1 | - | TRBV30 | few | CAWSLGARGFF | TGTGCCTGGTCCTTGGGGGCCCGAGGTTTCTTT
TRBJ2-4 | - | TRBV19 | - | CASSIETSANIQYF | TGTGCCAGTAGTATTGAGACCTCGGCCAACATTCAGTACTTC
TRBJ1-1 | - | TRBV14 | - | CASSQGFRVTEAFF | TGTGCCAGCAGCCAAGGATTCCGGGTCACTGAAGCTTTCTTT
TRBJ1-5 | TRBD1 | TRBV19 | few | CASSVDRGNQPQHF | TGTGCCAGTAGTGTCGACAGGGGAAATCAGCCCCAGCATTTT
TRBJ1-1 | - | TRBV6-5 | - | CASSRDSFSEAFF | TGTGCCAGCAGCCGCGACAGTTTCTCTGAAGCTTTCTTT